This T cell receptor (beta chain) comes out of a study of blood T cell repertoires in COVID-19. Study at large: COVID-19 samples from acute and convalescent phases originated in the United States, Italy and Spain.

Assay: immunoSEQ multiplex PCR; the TCRdb copy retains only in-frame clones and omits some. Here the sample spans fewer than 250,000 clones, 70% to 85% being singletons. The CDR3 runs 13 residues. The V gene's germline CDR1 is SGHRS and CDR2 YFSETQ. V was cut by 4 bases and J by 8 bases, with 12 bases left in between. In its sample, this clone was seen once. V usage is TRBV5-1 and J usage is TRBJ1-4; D might be TRBD1 (6 bases). The sequence derives from a woman over 75 with acute or convalescent COVID-19. The sample consisted of peripheral blood. CDR3 sequence (DNA): TGCGCCAGCAGCGGGACAAGAAAGGAAAAACTGTTTTTT. It encodes CASSGTRKEKLFF.